This TCR beta chain was profiled in a study of blood T cell repertoires in COVID-19. At the level of the study: Acute and convalescent COVID-19 samples came from the United States, Italy and Spain. Sources were T cells, B-cell-depleted T cells, or PBMCs; the material itself was cDNA or gDNA.

The CDR3 contains 13 residues. CDR1 and CDR2 (germline): KGHSY, FQNENV. Trimming shortened V by 6 bases and J by 3 bases, and 12 bases separated the two germline ends. Original analysis: Estimation of nucleated cell counts relied on the amplification of reference gene primers. The method was immunoSEQ multiplex PCR; TCRdb's version includes in-frame clones alone and lacks a portion of them. V, J and clone size are taken as reported in that table, and D and trimming were inferred from the DNA itself. The sample contains under 150,000 clones, roughly 82% of which appear only once. The specimen sequenced was peripheral blood. The receptor was derived from a woman in her thirties or forties with acute or convalescent COVID-19. The rearrangement links TRBV16 to TRBJ2-7; D may be TRBD2 (6 bases). The CDR3 protein is CASRGGEDYEQYF. In nucleotides, the CDR3 is TGTGCCAGCAGAGGCGGGGAAGACTACGAGCAGTACTTC.